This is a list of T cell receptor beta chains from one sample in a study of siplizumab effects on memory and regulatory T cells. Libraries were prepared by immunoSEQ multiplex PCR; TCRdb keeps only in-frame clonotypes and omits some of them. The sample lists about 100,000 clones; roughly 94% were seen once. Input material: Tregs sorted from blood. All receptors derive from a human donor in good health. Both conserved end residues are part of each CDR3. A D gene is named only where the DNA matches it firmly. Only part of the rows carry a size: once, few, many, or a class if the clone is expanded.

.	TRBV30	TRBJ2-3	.	TGTGCCTTAAGGATCTCAGATACGCAGTATTTT	CALRISDTQYF
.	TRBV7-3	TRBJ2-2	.	TGTGCCAGCAGCCCGGTTGAGGAGCTGTTTTTT	CASSPVEELFF
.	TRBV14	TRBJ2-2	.	TGTGCCAGCAGCCAGTGGTTAGCAATCGGGGAGCTGTTTTTT	CASSQWLAIGELFF
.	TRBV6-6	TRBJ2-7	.	TGTGCCACCCGTTCTTCAGGGGGGCTTGAGTACGAGCAGTACTTC	CATRSSGGLEYEQYF
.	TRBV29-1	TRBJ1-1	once	TGCAGCGCCCGATTGGGCACTGAAGCTTTCTTT	CSARLGTEAFF
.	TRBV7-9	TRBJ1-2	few	TGTGCCAGCAGCCACGCGGGGAGAGGAAACTATGGCTACACCTTC	CASSHAGRGNYGYTF
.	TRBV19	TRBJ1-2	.	TGTGCCAGTAGTGAACCGTCTAACTATGGCTACACCTTC	CASSEPSNYGYTF
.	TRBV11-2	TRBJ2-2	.	TGTGCCAGCAGCTTAAGTCAGCTCGGGGAGCTGTTTTTT	CASSLSQLGELFF
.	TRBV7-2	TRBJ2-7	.	TGTGCCAGCAGCGGATCAGGGGCGTACGAGCAGTACTTC	CASSGSGAYEQYF
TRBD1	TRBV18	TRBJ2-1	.	TGTGCCAGCAGCCGGGACAGGGCGTACAATGAGCAGTTCTTC	CASSRDRAYNEQFF
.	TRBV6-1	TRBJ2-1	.	TGTGCCAGCAGTGAAGCCTCGACTTACAATGAGCAGTTCTTC	CASSEASTYNEQFF
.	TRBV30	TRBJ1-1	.	TGTGCCTGGAGTTCACGGCAGAACACTGAAGCTTTCTTT	CAWSSRQNTEAFF
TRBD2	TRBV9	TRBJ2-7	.	TGTGCCAGCAGCGTTGGACTAGCTGCCCCCTACGAGCAGTACTTC	CASSVGLAAPYEQYF
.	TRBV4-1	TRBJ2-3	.	TGCGCCAGCAGCACCGGGCAGACGGATACGCAGTATTTT	CASSTGQTDTQYF
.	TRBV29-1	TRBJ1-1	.	TGCAGCGTTAAAGAGAAAGCTTTCTTT	CSVKEKAFF
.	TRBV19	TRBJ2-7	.	TGTGCCAGTAGTACGAGGGGAGGAACAGATTCCCTCCCCTACGAGCAGTACTTC	CASSTRGGTDSLPYEQYF
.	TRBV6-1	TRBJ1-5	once	TGTGCCAGCGAAACTGACCCGGACCCAAATCAGCCCCAGCATTTT	CASETDPDPNQPQHF
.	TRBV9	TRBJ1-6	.	TGTGCCAGCAGCGTAGCCCCGGGGGCTTCTTCCTCACCCCTCCACTTT	CASSVAPGASSSPLHF
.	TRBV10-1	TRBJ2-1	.	TGCGCCAGCAGTGATGGTGAACAGGGGGCTAAGCGGGAGTCTATCAATGAGCAGTTCTTC	CASSDGEQGAKRESINEQFF
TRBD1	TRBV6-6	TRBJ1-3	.	TGTGCCACTAGAACAGGGGATTTCTCTGGAAACACCATATATTTT	CATRTGDFSGNTIYF
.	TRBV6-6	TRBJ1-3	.	TGTGCCAGCAGCCAAATCTCTGGAAACACCATATATTTT	CASSQISGNTIYF
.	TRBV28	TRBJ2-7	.	TGTGCCAGCAGTTCTCCCTTGGACGAGCAGTACTTC	CASSSPLDEQYF
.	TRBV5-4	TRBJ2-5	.	TGTGCCAGCAGCCCAGCTGGGACACATCAAGAGACCCAGTACTTC	CASSPAGTHQETQYF
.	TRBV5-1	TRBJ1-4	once	TGCGCCAGCAGCCCGACCTCGGGACAAATACGGCCTGAAAAACTGTTTTTT	CASSPTSGQIRPEKLFF
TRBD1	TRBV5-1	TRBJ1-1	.	TGCGCCAGCAGCTTGGGTTGGGGACAGGGGGCGCGTAACACTGAAGCTTTCTTT	CASSLGWGQGARNTEAFF
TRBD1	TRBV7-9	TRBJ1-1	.	TGTGCCAGCAGCTCCGACAGGGCCACTGAAGCTTTCTTT	CASSSDRATEAFF
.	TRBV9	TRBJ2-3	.	TGTGCCAGCGGGATAAGGGCCACAGATACGCAGTATTTT	CASGIRATDTQYF
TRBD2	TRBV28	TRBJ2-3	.	TGTGCCAGCAGTACCCCGGGACTAGCGGGACACACAGATACGCAGTATTTT	CASSTPGLAGHTDTQYF
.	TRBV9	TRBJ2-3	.	TGTGCCAGCAGCGGCACAGGACGGCTACTCCTTGATTTT	CASSGTGRLLLDF
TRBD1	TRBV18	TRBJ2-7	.	TGTGCCAGCTCACCAAGCATTCAGGGGGAAGGCCACGAGCAGTACTTC	CASSPSIQGEGHEQYF
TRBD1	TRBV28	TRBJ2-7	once	TGTGCCAGCAGGACAGGGTACTACGAGCAGTACTTC	CASRTGYYEQYF
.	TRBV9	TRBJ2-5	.	TGTGCCAGCAGCGTAGCAGGGGCTGAGACCCAGTACTTC	CASSVAGAETQYF
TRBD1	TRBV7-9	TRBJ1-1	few	TGTGCCAGCAGCTTACACGGGACAGAGGAAGCTTTCTTT	CASSLHGTEEAFF
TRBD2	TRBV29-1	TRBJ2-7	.	TGCAGCGTGACTCGTGGGCTAGCGGGTGTCTACGAGCAGTACTTC	CSVTRGLAGVYEQYF
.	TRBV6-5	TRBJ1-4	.	TGTGCCAGCATCAAAAAGCGGGATGAAAAACTGTTTTTT	CASIKKRDEKLFF
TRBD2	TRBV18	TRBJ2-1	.	TGTGCCAGCTCACCACCTTGGGCGGGAGGGCCAGGGAATGAGCAGTTCTTC	CASSPPWAGGPGNEQFF
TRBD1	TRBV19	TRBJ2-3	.	TGTGCCAGTATGGTTACGGGACAGGGCACGGATACGCAGTATTTT	CASMVTGQGTDTQYF
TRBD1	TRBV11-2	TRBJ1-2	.	TGTGCCAGCAGCTTAGACAGGGGGCGTGGCTATGGCTACACCTTC	CASSLDRGRGYGYTF
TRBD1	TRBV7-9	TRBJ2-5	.	TGTGCCAGCAGCTATAAACAGGGGATTCAAGAGACCCAGTACTTC	CASSYKQGIQETQYF
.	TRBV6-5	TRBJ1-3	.	TGTGCCAGCAGTACGATCTCTGGAAACACCATATATTTT	CASSTISGNTIYF
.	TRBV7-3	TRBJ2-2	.	TGTGCCAGCAGCTTCGTCGGCACCGGGGAGCTGTTTTTT	CASSFVGTGELFF
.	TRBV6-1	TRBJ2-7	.	TGTGCCAGCAGTGTCTTGGGGAATCGGGACGAGCAGTACTTC	CASSVLGNRDEQYF
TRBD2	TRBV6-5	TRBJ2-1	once	TGTGCCAGCAGTTACCGGGCTAGCGGGATGGATGAGCAGTTCTTC	CASSYRASGMDEQFF
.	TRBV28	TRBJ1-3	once	TGTGCCAGCAGGTTCGGTGGCAGCGCTGGAAACACCATATATTTT	CASRFGGSAGNTIYF
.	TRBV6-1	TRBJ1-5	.	TGTGCCTCCCTACGGGGGGCGGGCAATCAGCCCCAGCATTTT	CASLRGAGNQPQHF
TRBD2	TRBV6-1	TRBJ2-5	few	TGTGCCAGCAGACTAGCGGGCTTCCAAGAGACCCAGTACTTC	CASRLAGFQETQYF
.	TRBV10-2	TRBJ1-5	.	TGCGCCAGTGCCACCCTCACACGGGGCAATCAGCCCCAGCATTTT	CASATLTRGNQPQHF